This record concerns one T cell receptor beta chain sequence. Its antigen is not known. This specimen belongs to a study of cytomegalovirus exposure and HLA in healthy donors. At the level of the study: In a previous analysis, 110 million or so unique TCR beta sequences were found from about 179 million T cells. Study-level findings and limits: Follow-up analysis later connected one missense variant in DCLRE1C with trimming of TCR beta V- and J-genes. Donors belonging to an Asian-associated ancestry cluster reportedly showed fewer N-insertions in productive TCRs than the roughly 670-donor mean, according to what a later analysis found. A later analysis showed TCR association rates differing by HLA locus, peaking at DRB1 and lowest at HLA-C.

Germline assignment: CDR1 SGHAT and CDR2 FQDESV (reference sequence). The CDR3 is made up of 16 amino acids. The V end was cut by 5 bases, the J end by 0 bases, with 16 bases between. PCR was performed using 60 Vbeta and 13 Jbeta primers. The data were produced by immunoSEQ multiplex PCR, yet TCRdb's version contains in-frame clones alone and is incomplete. This sample has about 130,000 clones, with around 78% found just once. This sequence was found in a man aged 40-49 years in good health and CMV-seronegative. Material: PBMCs. The rearrangement joins TRBV11-1 to TRBJ2-5, with D possibly matching TRBD1 (5 bases). The CDR3 bases are TGTGCCAGCAGCCCAGGACACCCGATGGACCAAGAGACCCAGTACTTC. Translation gives CASSPGHPMDQETQYF.